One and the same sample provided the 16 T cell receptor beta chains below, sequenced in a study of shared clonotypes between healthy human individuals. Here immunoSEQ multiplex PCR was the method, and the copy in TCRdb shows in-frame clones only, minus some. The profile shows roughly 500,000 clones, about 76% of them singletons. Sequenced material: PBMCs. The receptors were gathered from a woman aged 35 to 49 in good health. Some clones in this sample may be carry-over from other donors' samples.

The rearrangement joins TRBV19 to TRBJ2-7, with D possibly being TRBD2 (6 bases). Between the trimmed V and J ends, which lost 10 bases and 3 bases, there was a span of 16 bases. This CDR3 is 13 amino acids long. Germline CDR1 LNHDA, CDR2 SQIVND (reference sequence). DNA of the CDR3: TGTGCCACCCAGGAGGGGCCCGACTACGAGCAGTACTTC. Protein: CATQEGPDYEQYF.

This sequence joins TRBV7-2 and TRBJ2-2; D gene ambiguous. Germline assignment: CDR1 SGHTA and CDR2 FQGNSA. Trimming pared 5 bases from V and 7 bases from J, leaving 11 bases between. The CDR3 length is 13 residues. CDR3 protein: CASSPRKGGELFF. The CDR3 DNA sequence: TGTGCCAGCAGCCCCCGGAAGGGCGGGGAGCTGTTTTTT.

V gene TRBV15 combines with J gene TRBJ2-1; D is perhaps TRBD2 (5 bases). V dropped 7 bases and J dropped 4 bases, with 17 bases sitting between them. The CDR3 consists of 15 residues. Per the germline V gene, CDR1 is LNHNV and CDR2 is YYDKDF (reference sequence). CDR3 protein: CATNTRGSAYNEQFF. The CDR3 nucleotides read TGTGCCACCAACACCCGGGGATCGGCATACAATGAGCAGTTCTTC.

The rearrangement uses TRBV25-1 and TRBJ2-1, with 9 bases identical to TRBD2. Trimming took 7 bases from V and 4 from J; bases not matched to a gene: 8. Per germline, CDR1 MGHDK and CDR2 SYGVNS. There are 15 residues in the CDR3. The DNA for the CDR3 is TGTGCCAGCAAGGGTCGGACTAGCGATTACAATGAGCAGTTCTTC. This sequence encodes CASKGRTSDYNEQFF.

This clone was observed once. The CDR3 loop reads CASTTENYEQYF. CDR3 in DNA: TGTGCCAGCACCACTGAGAACTACGAGCAGTACTTC. The V call is TRBV25-1, the J call TRBJ2-7; D unresolved. The CDR3 loop spans 12 amino acids. The germline V gene has CDR1 MGHDK and CDR2 SYGVNS. The V gene lost 7 bases and the J gene lost 3 bases, with 10 bases spanning the gap.

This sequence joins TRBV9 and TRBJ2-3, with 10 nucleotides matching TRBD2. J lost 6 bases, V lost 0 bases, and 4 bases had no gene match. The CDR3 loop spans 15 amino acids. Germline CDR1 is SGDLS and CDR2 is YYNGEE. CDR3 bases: TGTGCCAGCAGCGTAGAACTAGCGGGACCGGATACGCAGTATTTT. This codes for CASSVELAGPDTQYF.

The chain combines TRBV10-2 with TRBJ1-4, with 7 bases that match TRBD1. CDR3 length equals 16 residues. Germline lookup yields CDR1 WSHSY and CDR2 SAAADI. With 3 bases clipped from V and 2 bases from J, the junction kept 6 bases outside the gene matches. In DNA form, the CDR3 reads TGCGCCAGCAGTGATATAGGGGGCGACACTAATGAAAAACTGTTTTTT. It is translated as CASSDIGGDTNEKLFF.

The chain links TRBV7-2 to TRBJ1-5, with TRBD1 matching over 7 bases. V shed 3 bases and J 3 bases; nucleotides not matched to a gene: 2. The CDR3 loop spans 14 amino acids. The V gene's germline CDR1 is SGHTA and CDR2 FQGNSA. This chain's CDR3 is CASSLGQFNQPQHF. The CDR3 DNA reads TGTGCCAGCAGCTTGGGACAGTTCAATCAGCCCCAGCATTTT.

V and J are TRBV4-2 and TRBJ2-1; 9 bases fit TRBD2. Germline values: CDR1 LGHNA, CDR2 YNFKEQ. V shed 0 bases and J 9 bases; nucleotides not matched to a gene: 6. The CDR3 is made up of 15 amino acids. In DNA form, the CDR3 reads TGTGCCAGCAGCCAAGATGCGGGAGGGCCGTTTGAGCAGTTCTTC. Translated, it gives CASSQDAGGPFEQFF.

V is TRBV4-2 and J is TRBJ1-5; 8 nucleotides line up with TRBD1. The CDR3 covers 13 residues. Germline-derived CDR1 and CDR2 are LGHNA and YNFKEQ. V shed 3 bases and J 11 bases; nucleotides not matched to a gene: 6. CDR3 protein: CASSHAGGPAQHF. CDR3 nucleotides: TGTGCCAGCAGCCATGCAGGGGGCCCAGCCCAGCATTTT.

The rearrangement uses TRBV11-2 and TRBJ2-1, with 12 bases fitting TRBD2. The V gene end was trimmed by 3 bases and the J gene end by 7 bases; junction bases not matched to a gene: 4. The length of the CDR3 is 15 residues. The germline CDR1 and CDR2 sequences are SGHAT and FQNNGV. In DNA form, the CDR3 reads TGTGCCAGCAGCTTGACTAGCGGGAGTATGAATGAGCAGTTCTTC. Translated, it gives CASSLTSGSMNEQFF.

The CDR3 loop reads CASQPNLLAEQFF. The CDR3 DNA is TGCGCCAGCCAGCCCAACCTACTAGCGGAGCAGTTCTTC. V is TRBV5-1 and J is TRBJ2-1; 7 bases align to TRBD2. The V gene end was trimmed by 7 bases and the J gene end by 10 bases; junction bases not matched to a gene: 11. The CDR3 runs to 13 residues. Germline values: CDR1 SGHRS, CDR2 YFSETQ.

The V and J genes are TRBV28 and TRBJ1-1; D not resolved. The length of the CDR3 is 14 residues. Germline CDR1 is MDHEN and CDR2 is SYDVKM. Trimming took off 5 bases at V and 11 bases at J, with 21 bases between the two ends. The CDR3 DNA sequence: TGTGCCAGCAGTCTTATAGTGACGGCGTCGTTGGCTTTCTTT. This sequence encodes CASSLIVTASLAFF. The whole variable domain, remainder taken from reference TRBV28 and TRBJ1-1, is DVKVTQSSRYLVKRTGEKVFLECVQDMDHENMFWYRQDPGLGLRLIYFSYDVKMKEKGDIPEGYSVSREKKERFSLILESASTNQTSMYLCASSLIVTASLAFFGQGTRLTVV.

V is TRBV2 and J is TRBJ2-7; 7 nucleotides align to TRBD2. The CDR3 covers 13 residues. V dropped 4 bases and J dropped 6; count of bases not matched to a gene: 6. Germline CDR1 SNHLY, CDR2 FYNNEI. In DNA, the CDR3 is TGTGCCAGCAGTGCCGTACCGGGAGGCGAGCAGTACTTC. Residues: CASSAVPGGEQYF.

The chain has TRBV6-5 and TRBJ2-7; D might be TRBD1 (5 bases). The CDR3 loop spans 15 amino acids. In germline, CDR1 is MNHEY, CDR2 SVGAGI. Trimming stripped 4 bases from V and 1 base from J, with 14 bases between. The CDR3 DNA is TGTGCCAGCAGTTTAACAGGCGAGCCATCCTACGAGCAGTACTTC. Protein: CASSLTGEPSYEQYF.

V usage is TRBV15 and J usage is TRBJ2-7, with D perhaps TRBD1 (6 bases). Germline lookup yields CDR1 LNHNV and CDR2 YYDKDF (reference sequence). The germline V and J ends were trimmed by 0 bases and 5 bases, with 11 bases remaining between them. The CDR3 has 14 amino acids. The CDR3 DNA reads TGTGCCACCAGCAGAGAGCCAGGGGTGAACGAGCAGTACTTC. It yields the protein CATSREPGVNEQYF. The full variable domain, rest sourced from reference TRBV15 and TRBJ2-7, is DAMVIQNPRYQVTQFGKPVTLSCSQTLNHNVMYWYQQKSSQAPKLLFHYYDKDFNNEADTPDNFQSRRPNTSFCFLDIRSPGLGDTAMYLCATSREPGVNEQYFGPGTRLTVT.